This T cell receptor (beta chain) is from a study of Ad26.COV2.S vaccination and SARS-CoV-2 variants. At the level of the study: Vaccine-arm donor from the placebo-controlled COV1001 Ad26.COV2.S trial. The authors gave Ad26.COV2.S intramuscularly, either once or twice 56 days apart.

The CDR3 runs to 20 residues. From germline, CDR1 is SGHVS and CDR2 FQNEAQ. Trimming at V came to 5 bases and at J to 3 bases, leaving 13 bases not matched to a gene. Generated by immunoSEQ multiplex PCR, the TCRdb table keeps only in-frame clones and is missing some. The profile shows some 300,000 clones, around four fifths of them singletons. The treatment: about 20 received Ad26.COV2.S at low or high dose, single or two shots; a few received placebo; per-sample allocation not given. Sampling was done on day 63 after the first vaccine or placebo injection. The chain is built from TRBV7-8 and TRBJ2-1, with 16 bases that match TRBD2. The clonotype originates from a person between 18 and 60 years old who received the Ad26.COV2.S COVID-19 vaccine or a placebo. Source: peripheral blood, taken in a trial of Ad26.COV2.S vaccine versus placebo. The CDR3 spells CASSILPGTSGGADYNEQFF. The CDR3 DNA reads as TGTGCCAGCAGCATACTTCCCGGGACTAGCGGGGGGGCGGACTACAATGAGCAGTTCTTC.